These 26 T cell receptor beta chains were sequenced from one sample in a study of blood T cell repertoires in COVID-19. Sequenced by immunoSEQ multiplex PCR; TCRdb stores in-frame clones only, minus some. Of approximately 470,000 clones listed, approximately 83% were seen once; the top ten hold 3% to 4%. The sequencing input was peripheral blood. Receptor source: a human donor in a cohort sampled during active COVID-19.

The CDR3 protein is CASQSPGHSAYEQYF. The CDR3 nucleotides are TGTGCCAGTCAATCTCCGGGACACTCGGCCTACGAGCAGTACTTC. The V and J genes are TRBV6-5 and TRBJ2-7, with D possibly TRBD1 on 6 matching bases. The CDR3 runs to 15 residues. V was pared by 9 bases and J by 2 bases, with 20 bases between. Germline lookup yields CDR1 MNHEY and CDR2 SVGAGI.

The rearrangement links TRBV5-1 to TRBJ2-1; 12 bases match TRBD2. There are 19 residues in the CDR3. Germline V CDR1 and CDR2: SGHRS, YFSETQ. The V segment lost 0 bases and the J segment 0 bases; nucleotides outside the gene matches: 7. CDR3 nucleotides: TGCGCCAGCAGCTTGGTCCGAACGACTAGCGGGAGCTCCTACAATGAGCAGTTCTTC. Amino acids: CASSLVRTTSGSSYNEQFF. The full variable domain, with the rest looked up from reference TRBV5-1 and TRBJ2-1, is KAGVTQTPRYLIKTRGQQVTLSCSPISGHRSVSWYQQTPGQGLQFLFEYFSETQRNKGNFPGRFSGRQFSNSRSEMNVSTLELGDSALYLCASSLVRTTSGSSYNEQFFGPGTRLTVL.

The chain carries TRBV5-1 and TRBJ1-4; 12 bases fit TRBD1. Germline CDR1 is SGHRS and CDR2 is YFSETQ. The CDR3 runs to 15 residues. Trimming at V came to 7 bases and at J to 2 bases, leaving 3 bases not matched to a gene. Written as DNA, the CDR3 is TGCGCCAGCCGGGACAGGGGGCTCACTAATGAAAAACTGTTTTTT. Encoded protein: CASRDRGLTNEKLFF.

The gene calls are TRBV6-6 and TRBJ2-7; 9 bases line up with TRBD2. V was clipped by 2 bases and J by 0 bases; unmatched bases: 5. CDR1 and CDR2 from the germline V gene are MNHNY and SVGAGI (reference sequence). The CDR3 spans 16 residues. The CDR3 is CASSYQTSGASYEQYF. The CDR3 DNA is TGTGCCAGCAGTTACCAGACTAGCGGAGCCTCCTACGAGCAGTACTTC.

This CDR3 is CSVVSALTGGSVYEQYF. DNA of the CDR3: TGCAGCGTTGTGTCCGCTTTAACAGGGGGCTCCGTCTACGAGCAGTACTTC. J is TRBJ2-7 and V is TRBV29-1; 9 nucleotides match TRBD1. The germline gives CDR1 SQVTM, CDR2 ANQGSEA. The CDR3 length is 17 residues. Losses at the gene ends were 4 bases for V and 3 bases for J; bases not matched to a gene: 16.

V is TRBV5-1 and J is TRBJ1-1; no firm D call. The CDR3 contains 14 residues. The V and J ends lost 5 bases and 4 bases respectively, with 15 bases between them. Germline V lookup: CDR1 SGHRS, CDR2 YFSETQ. DNA for the CDR3: TGCGCCAGCAGTGGTAGCACAAAAAGCACTGAAGCTTTCTTT. Translation: CASSGSTKSTEAFF.

V usage is TRBV30 and J usage is TRBJ2-7; 10 positions match TRBD2. Unmatched junction bases numbered 6, after V lost 4 bases and J lost 6 bases. The CDR3 covers 13 residues. Germline lookup yields CDR1 GTSNPN and CDR2 SVGIG (reference sequence). The CDR3 region is CAWTSTSGTEQYF. The CDR3 DNA is TGTGCCTGGACCTCTACTAGCGGGACCGAGCAGTACTTC. The full variable domain, its missing parts supplied by reference TRBV30 and TRBJ2-7, is SQTIHQWPATLVQPVGSPLSLECTVEGTSNPNLYWYRQAAGRGLQLLFYSVGIGQISSEVPQNLSASRPQDRQFILSSKKLLLSDSGFYLCAWTSTSGTEQYFGPGTRLTVT.

V usage is TRBV18 and J usage is TRBJ2-2; tentative D call: TRBD1 (6 bases). The length of the CDR3 is 16 residues. The V and J ends lost 3 bases and 2 bases respectively, with 13 bases between them. Germline V gene lookup returns CDR1 KGHSH and CDR2 LQKENI. CDR3: CASSPYRTANTGELFF. The CDR3 nucleotides are TGTGCCAGCTCACCGTACCGGACAGCAAACACCGGGGAGCTGTTTTTT.

The chain employs TRBV5-4 and TRBJ2-7; 8 nucleotides match TRBD2. Germline CDR1 is SGHNT and CDR2 is YYREEE (reference sequence). The trim removed 0 bases at V and 3 bases at J, leaving 5 bases unmatched. CDR3 size: 15 residues. The CDR3 is CASSLDTAGVYEQYF. Here the CDR3 DNA reads TGTGCCAGCAGCTTGGATACAGCGGGAGTCTACGAGCAGTACTTC.

The count of this clone is one. The CDR3 is CASSYSRVEEIYGYTF. DNA for the CDR3: TGTGCCAGCAGTTACTCGAGGGTAGAGGAAATCTATGGCTACACCTTC. This rearrangement joins TRBV6-2 or TRBV6-3 to TRBJ1-2; D is undetermined. The CDR3 has 16 amino acids. CDR1 is MNHEY and CDR2 is SVGEGT in the germline V gene. The V end was cut by 0 bases, the J end by 4 bases, with 15 bases between.

This chain connects TRBV5-1 to TRBJ1-2; the match to TRBD1 covers 8 bases. With 2 bases clipped from V and 4 bases from J, the junction kept 1 base outside the gene matches. The CDR3 loop spans 13 amino acids. Germline CDR1 SGHRS, CDR2 YFSETQ. DNA of the CDR3: TGCGCCAGCAGCTTTGGACAGGGCTATGGCTACACCTTC. This translates into CASSFGQGYGYTF.

The rearrangement links TRBV5-1 to TRBJ1-4; D is undetermined. Germline lookup yields CDR1 SGHRS and CDR2 YFSETQ. Between the trimmed V and J ends, which lost 4 bases and 3 bases, there was a span of 13 bases. The CDR3 spans 15 residues. This chain's CDR3 is CASSPVGSSNEKLFF. The CDR3 coding sequence is TGCGCCAGCAGCCCAGTTGGGAGTTCTAATGAAAAACTGTTTTTT.

This rearrangement joins TRBV21-1 to TRBJ2-7; TRBD1 is the table's D call and was not checked against the DNA. TRBV21-1 is shown as a pseudogene. CDR3 length equals 13 residues. Here the CDR3 DNA reads TGTGCCAGCAGCAACACAGGGGGCAACGAGCAGTACTTC. This codes for CASSNTGGNEQYF.

The V call is TRBV6-1, the J call TRBJ2-3, with 8 bases identical to TRBD1. Germline loops: CDR1 MNHNS, CDR2 SASEGT. The CDR3 is 16 residues long. The trim removed 2 bases at V and 5 bases at J, leaving 9 bases unmatched. As DNA, the CDR3 is TGTGCCAGCAGTGAATTTTGGGCAGGGGGCAGAGATACGCAGTATTTT. Its translation: CASSEFWAGGRDTQYF.

The genes are TRBV10-3 and TRBJ1-2; 12 nucleotides line up with TRBD1. CDR1 and CDR2 (germline): ENHRY, SYGVKD. The ends lost 3 bases at V and 7 bases at J; junction bases unmatched: 3. The CDR3 totals 14 residues. The chain's CDR3 is CAISEGTGGSGYTF. DNA for the CDR3: TGTGCCATCAGTGAAGGGACAGGGGGCAGTGGCTACACCTTC.

The chain employs TRBV2 and TRBJ2-6, with 7 bases lining up with TRBD1. This CDR3 region has 18 residues. The V segment lost 4 bases and the J segment 2 bases; nucleotides outside the gene matches: 11. Germline V lookup: CDR1 SNHLY, CDR2 FYNNEI. The CDR3 DNA follows: TGTGCCAGCAGTGGCCGGGCTTCCCAGGGGGCTGGGGCCAACGTCCTGACTTTC. Its translation: CASSGRASQGAGANVLTF.

The chain employs TRBV5-1 and TRBJ1-2; 8 positions agree with TRBD1. The CDR3 consists of 12 residues. With 5 bases clipped from V and 6 bases from J, the junction kept 3 bases outside the gene matches. The germline V gene encodes CDR1 SGHRS and CDR2 YFSETQ. CDR3 DNA sequence: TGCGCCAGCAGGGACAGGGAGGATGGCTACACCTTC. The encoded protein is CASRDREDGYTF.

The CDR3 coding sequence is TGTGCCAGCAGCTTAGATAGCGGGAAATCCAGGGAGCAGTTCTTC. Amino acid sequence: CASSLDSGKSREQFF. The gene calls are TRBV5-4 and TRBJ2-1; 8 positions agree with TRBD2. Trimming took 2 bases from V and 10 from J; bases not matched to a gene: 11. Germline loops: CDR1 SGHNT, CDR2 YYREEE (reference sequence). The CDR3 totals 15 residues. The variable domain in full, with the rest retrieved from reference TRBV5-4 and TRBJ2-1, is ETGVTQSPTHLIKTRGQQVTLRCSSQSGHNTVSWYQQALGQGPQFIFQYYREEENGRGNFPPRFSGLQFPNYSSELNVNALELDDSALYLCASSLDSGKSREQFFGPGTRLTVL.

The chain carries TRBV7-6 and TRBJ2-3, with D possibly TRBD2 on 6 matching bases. Germline V gene lookup returns CDR1 SGHVS and CDR2 FNYEAQ. This CDR3 has 19 amino acids. Trimming left V 4 bases short and J 1 base short, with 24 bases between. CDR3 nucleotides: TGTGCCAGCAGCTCACCGGCGGGGTCTAGTATCCCGGGCACAGATACGCAGTATTTT. This codes for CASSSPAGSSIPGTDTQYF.

The chain couples TRBV7-3 to TRBJ1-2; no reliable D call. Germline V gene data show CDR1 as SGHTA and CDR2 as FQGTGA. V dropped 1 base and J dropped 7 bases, with 10 bases sitting between them. The CDR3 has 13 amino acids. The CDR3 DNA reads as TGTGCCAGCAGCTTAAACTCGTGGTCTGGCTACACCTTC. Translated: CASSLNSWSGYTF.

The rearrangement links TRBV28 to TRBJ2-3; 11 bases map to TRBD2. CDR3 length: 15 amino acids. With 9 bases clipped from V and 5 bases from J, the junction kept 10 bases outside the gene matches. The V gene's germline CDR1 is MDHEN and CDR2 SYDVKM. The CDR3, as DNA: TGTGCCAGTAATATGCGGCTAGCGGGAGGAGATACGCAGTATTTT. It yields the protein CASNMRLAGGDTQYF.

The chain links TRBV13 to TRBJ2-3; the match to TRBD2 covers 7 bases. This CDR3 comprises 17 residues. Germline values: CDR1 PRHDT, CDR2 FYEKMQ (reference sequence). The V gene end was trimmed by 3 bases and the J gene end by 0 bases; junction bases not matched to a gene: 9. In DNA form, the CDR3 reads TGTGCCAGCAGCTTCCCTAGCGGTATCGCTAGCACAGATACGCAGTATTTT. This gives the protein CASSFPSGIASTDTQYF.

The chain carries TRBV6-1 and TRBJ2-1; maybe TRBD1 (5 bases). The CDR3 is made up of 11 amino acids. Germline V gives CDR1 MNHNS, CDR2 SASEGT. V was trimmed by 1 base and J by 13 bases, leaving 8 bases between them. CDR3 coding DNA: TGTGCCAGCAGTGAAGGGGGCAGTCAGTTCTTC. Translated: CASSEGGSQFF.

The chain links TRBV19 to TRBJ2-5, with D maybe TRBD1 (6 bases). This CDR3 comprises 14 residues. The germline CDR1 and CDR2 sequences are LNHDA and SQIVND (reference sequence). V lost 4 bases to trimming and J lost 4 bases, with 13 bases between them. CDR3 nucleotides: TGTGCCAGTAGTAAGGGGGTACAAGGAGAGACCCAGTACTTC. Protein product: CASSKGVQGETQYF.

V and J are TRBV9 and TRBJ2-2; 7 bases line up with TRBD2. CDR1 and CDR2 (germline): SGDLS, YYNGEE. CDR3 length: 16 amino acids. Trimming cost V 0 bases and J 1 base; bases outside gene matches: 3. The CDR3 is CASSVVSSGNTGELFF. Here the CDR3 DNA reads TGTGCCAGCAGCGTAGTGTCTAGCGGGAACACCGGGGAGCTGTTTTTT.

The gene calls are TRBV5-4 and TRBJ1-2, with TRBD1 identical over 8 bases. The V gene end was trimmed by 2 bases and the J gene end by 4 bases; junction bases not matched to a gene: 7. Per germline, CDR1 SGHNT and CDR2 YYREEE (reference sequence). The CDR3 spans 15 residues. The CDR3, as DNA: TGTGCCAGCAGCTTCCGGGACAGGATTCCCTATGGCTACACCTTC. Encoded protein: CASSFRDRIPYGYTF.